These 2 T cell receptor beta chains originate from one sample sequenced in a study of blood T cell repertoires in COVID-19. TCRdb's table, derived via immunoSEQ multiplex PCR, lists solely in-frame clones and lacks some. The sample contains around 310,000 clones, 75% to 90% of which appear only once. Sequencing was done on a sample of PBMCs or T cells enriched from blood (not recorded which). The origin of the receptors is a man aged 30-40 years who had recovered from COVID-19.

This rearrangement joins TRBV9 to TRBJ2-7; 10 positions match TRBD1. The CDR3 totals 14 residues. Losses at the gene ends were 3 bases for V and 0 bases for J; bases not matched to a gene: 0. Germline V gives CDR1 SGDLS, CDR2 YYNGEE. The CDR3 here is CASSGTGGSYEQYF. Here the CDR3 DNA reads TGTGCCAGCAGCGGGACAGGGGGCTCCTACGAGCAGTACTTC. Combining the CDR3 with reference TRBV9 and TRBJ2-7 gives the whole variable domain DSGVTQTPKHLITATGQRVTLRCSPRSGDLSVYWYQQSLDQGLQFLIQYYNGEERAKGNILERFSAQQFPDLHSELNLSSLELGDSALYFCASSGTGGSYEQYFGPGTRLTVT.

This clone was detected only a few times. The chain uses TRBV7-9 and TRBJ2-7, with 11 bases aligning to TRBD2. Germline CDR1 and CDR2: SEHNR and FQNEAQ (reference sequence). The CDR3 runs 15 residues. Trimming at V came to 5 bases and at J to 3 bases, leaving 6 bases not matched to a gene. This CDR3 is CASSTTGTSGYEQYF. The CDR3 coding sequence is TGTGCCAGCAGCACAACCGGGACTAGCGGCTACGAGCAGTACTTC.